The 12 T cell receptor beta chains presented below share a single source sample, sequenced in a study of CD8+ T cells in alopecia areata. Sequencing relied on a cDNA template that was reverse transcribed from extracted RNA. Sequencing was performed with immunoSEQ multiplex PCR; in TCRdb, only in-frame clones are kept and a portion is missing. Of some 110,000 clones in the sample, less than 80% were seen once. The specimen was CD4+ T cells sorted from blood. These receptors were taken from a human donor in good health.

The chain employs TRBV7-2 and TRBJ2-7; tentatively, D is TRBD1 (5 bases). The ends were cut back, 5 bases at V and 0 bases at J, with 11 bases in the middle. The CDR3 is made up of 14 amino acids. Germline V gives CDR1 SGHTA, CDR2 FQGNSA. CDR3 amino acids: CASSRGHSSYEQYF. In nucleotides, the CDR3 is TGTGCCAGCAGCAGGGGCCATAGCTCCTACGAGCAGTACTTC.

The rearrangement links TRBV6-5 to TRBJ1-1; 7 nucleotides line up with TRBD1. The V gene end was trimmed by 7 bases and the J gene end by 1 base; junction bases not matched to a gene: 9. The germline V gene has CDR1 MNHEY and CDR2 SVGAGI. CDR3 length equals 15 residues. The CDR3 is CASKLGGQTNTEAFF. The CDR3 DNA follows: TGTGCCAGCAAGCTCGGGGGACAGACGAACACTGAAGCTTTCTTT.

The genes are TRBV6-5 and TRBJ1-2; perhaps TRBD1 as D (6 bases). In germline, CDR1 is MNHEY, CDR2 SVGAGI. The CDR3 consists of 13 residues. Between the trimmed V and J ends, which lost 6 bases and 4 bases, there was a span of 12 bases. Written as DNA, the CDR3 is TGTGCCAGCAGAACAGGGTCCGGCTATGGCTACACCTTC. Translating gives CASRTGSGYGYTF.

This clone was observed a handful of times. The chain links TRBV15 to TRBJ1-1; 10 bases map to TRBD1. This CDR3 comprises 13 residues. J was trimmed by 11 bases and V by 3 bases; bases with no gene match: 6. CDR1 LNHNV and CDR2 YYDKDF come from the germline V gene (reference sequence). CDR3 nucleotides: TGTGCCACCAGCAGCTTAGGGACAGGGGAGGCTTTCTTT. This sequence encodes CATSSLGTGEAFF.

V is TRBV7-2 and J is TRBJ1-1; D is unresolved. The germline gives CDR1 SGHTA, CDR2 FQGNSA. Trimming shortened V by 5 bases and J by 8 bases, and 12 bases separated the two germline ends. The CDR3 sequence is 12 residues long. The DNA for the CDR3 is TGTGCCAGCAGCCTGTTGGCGCCAGAAGCTTTCTTT. This encodes CASSLLAPEAFF.

The chain is built from TRBV11-2 and TRBJ1-5, with a tentative D call TRBD1 (5 bases). The CDR3 sequence is 16 residues long. The V end lost 6 bases, the J end lost 2 bases, and 17 bases lay between the germline ends. Germline lookup yields CDR1 SGHAT and CDR2 FQNNGV. CDR3 DNA sequence: TGTGCCAGCAGTTTGTCGGGAGGGGCTGGCAATCAGCCCCAGCATTTT. Protein: CASSLSGGAGNQPQHF.

The gene calls are TRBV5-1 and TRBJ2-1; 9 bases match TRBD1. V shed 1 base and J 8 bases; nucleotides not matched to a gene: 7. Germline V CDR1 and CDR2: SGHRS, YFSETQ. The CDR3 consists of 15 residues. The CDR3 sequence is CASSLRGQGMDEQFF. The CDR3 DNA sequence: TGCGCCAGCAGCTTGCGTGGACAGGGGATGGATGAGCAGTTCTTC.

This clone was seen just once. This chain uses TRBV2 with TRBJ2-3, with 7 nucleotides matching TRBD2. The junction had 4 bases not matched to a gene; V was cut back by 6 bases and J by 1 base. The V gene's germline CDR1 is SNHLY and CDR2 FYNNEI. This CDR3 has 14 amino acids. In nucleotides, the CDR3 is TGTGCCAGCAGCCCTGGGGGGGGCACAGATACGCAGTATTTT. Encoded protein: CASSPGGGTDTQYF.

The chain employs TRBV29-1 and TRBJ2-1; D ambiguous. V was clipped by 7 bases and J by 9 bases, with 10 bases between them. Germline values: CDR1 SQVTM, CDR2 ANQGSEA. The CDR3 covers 10 residues. The CDR3 protein is CSGGEVEQFF. The CDR3 region has the DNA TGCAGCGGGGGTGAGGTTGAGCAGTTCTTC.

The V and J genes are TRBV6-6 and TRBJ2-1; possible D gene TRBD1, 5 bases. The CDR3 is made up of 14 amino acids. CDR1 and CDR2 (germline): MNHNY, SVGAGI (reference sequence). Trimming took off 8 bases at V and 8 bases at J, with 19 bases between the two ends. The CDR3 loop is CASCQGAGVDEQFF. The CDR3 DNA sequence: TGTGCCAGCTGTCAAGGGGCAGGAGTGGATGAGCAGTTCTTC.

The chain carries TRBV5-4 and TRBJ2-7, with 8 bases matching TRBD1. The length of the CDR3 is 15 residues. CDR1 is SGHNT, CDR2 YYREEE, per germline (reference sequence). V was clipped by 0 bases and J by 7 bases; unmatched bases: 9. The CDR3 loop reads CASSLVGQGAKEQYF. The CDR3 DNA follows: TGTGCCAGCAGCTTGGTCGGGCAGGGGGCTAAAGAGCAGTACTTC.

The V and J genes are TRBV29-1 and TRBJ2-5; D is unresolved. This CDR3 is 11 amino acids long. The ends were cut back, 8 bases at V and 2 bases at J, with 9 bases in the middle. Germline loops: CDR1 SQVTM, CDR2 ANQGSEA. The CDR3: CSPAYQETQYF. DNA of the CDR3: TGCAGCCCGGCGTATCAAGAGACCCAGTACTTC. The full variable domain, rest sourced from reference TRBV29-1 and TRBJ2-5, is SAVISQKPSRDICQRGTSLTIQCQVDSQVTMMFWYRQQPGQSLTLIATANQGSEATYESGFVIDKFPISRPNLTFSTLTVSNMSPEDSSIYLCSPAYQETQYFGPGTRLLVL.